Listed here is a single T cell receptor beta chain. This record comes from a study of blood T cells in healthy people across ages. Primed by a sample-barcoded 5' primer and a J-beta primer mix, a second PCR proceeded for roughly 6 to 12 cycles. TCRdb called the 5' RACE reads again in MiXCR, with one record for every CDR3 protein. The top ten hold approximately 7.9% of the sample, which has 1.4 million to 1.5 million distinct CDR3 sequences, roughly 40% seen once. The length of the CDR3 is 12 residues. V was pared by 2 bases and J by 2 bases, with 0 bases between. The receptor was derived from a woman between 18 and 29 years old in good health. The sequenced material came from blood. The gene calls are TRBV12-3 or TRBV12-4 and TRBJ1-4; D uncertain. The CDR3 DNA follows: TGTGCCAGCAGTTTAACTAATGAAAAACTGTTTTTT. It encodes CASSLTNEKLFF.